This entry lists 8 T cell receptor beta chains sequenced from one sample in a study of T cell responses to AZD1222 COVID-19 vaccine. Repertoires were generated with immunoSEQ multiplex PCR, while TCRdb's copy carries only in-frame clones and drops some. The data show more than 100,000 clones, with roughly 88% seen just once and about 4.8% held by the top ten. This sample comprised peripheral blood, obtained on day 0 of AZD1222 vaccination. The receptors come from an adult in good health.

V is TRBV10-3 and J is TRBJ2-2; tentatively, D is TRBD1 or TRBD2 (5 bases each). V lost 6 bases to trimming and J lost 1 base, with 12 bases between them. Germline CDR1 reads ENHRY; CDR2 reads SYGVKD. The CDR3 spans 15 residues. CDR3 region: CAISSGTVNTGELFF. In nucleotides, the CDR3 is TGTGCCATCAGCTCCGGGACGGTGAACACCGGGGAGCTGTTTTTT.

The genes are TRBV30 and TRBJ1-2; weak D call: TRBD1 (6 bases). Germline values: CDR1 GTSNPN, CDR2 SVGIG (reference sequence). The CDR3 runs to 14 residues. Trimming cost V 2 bases and J 8 bases, with 18 bases left between them. CDR3 bases: TGTGCCTGGAGTATCTCTCGGACAGTCCGCGGCTACACCTTC. As protein: CAWSISRTVRGYTF.

The chain uses TRBV4-2 and TRBJ2-5; D is perhaps TRBD1 or TRBD2 (5 bases each). The V end was cut by 1 base, the J end by 0 bases, with 9 bases between. CDR1 and CDR2 (germline): LGHNA, YNFKEQ. The CDR3 is 15 residues long. This CDR3 reads CASSQARGDQETQYF. The CDR3 nucleotides are TGTGCCAGCAGCCAAGCCCGAGGGGACCAAGAGACCCAGTACTTC.

The CDR3: CASSLSLQRHRNTGELFF. The CDR3 nucleotides are TGTGCCAGCAGTTTATCCCTACAGCGACACAGGAACACCGGGGAGCTGTTTTTT. The chain has TRBV27 and TRBJ2-2, with no clear D. The CDR3 length is 18 residues. The germline V and J ends were trimmed by 0 bases and 1 base, with 15 bases remaining between them. Germline V gene data show CDR1 as MNHEY and CDR2 as SMNVEV (reference sequence).

The V call is TRBV5-1, the J call TRBJ2-7; 7 bases map to TRBD1. V gave up 0 bases and J gave up 4 bases; unmatched junction bases: 7. The CDR3 spans 15 residues. The V gene's germline CDR1 is SGHRS and CDR2 YFSETQ. CDR3 coding DNA: TGCGCCAGCAGCTTGGAGGGGGCTGGTGGGTACGAGCAGTACTTC. Protein: CASSLEGAGGYEQYF.

V gene TRBV5-6 combines with J gene TRBJ1-2, with D unresolved. The CDR3 sequence is 15 residues long. V was cut by 4 bases and J by 3 bases, with 16 bases left in between. Germline V gene data show CDR1 as SGHDT and CDR2 as YYEEEE. The CDR3 DNA reads as TGTGCCAGCAGCCCAGCCATCATGCGGGACTATGGCTACACCTTC. As protein: CASSPAIMRDYGYTF.

This clone was seen a single time. This sequence joins TRBV27 and TRBJ2-2; TRBD2 might be the D (5 bases). The germline gives CDR1 MNHEY, CDR2 SMNVEV (reference sequence). The CDR3 length is 19 residues. Trimming pared 5 bases from V and 0 bases from J, leaving 22 bases between. The CDR3 region is CASSPYSLGSGANTGELFF. Written as DNA, the CDR3 is TGTGCCAGCAGTCCCTACTCTCTAGGAAGCGGTGCGAACACCGGGGAGCTGTTTTTT.

This chain links TRBV7-9 with TRBJ1-5, with 8 positions matching TRBD1. The CDR3 covers 17 residues. V gave up 5 bases and J gave up 8 bases; unmatched junction bases: 17. In germline, CDR1 is SEHNR, CDR2 FQNEAQ (reference sequence). As DNA, the CDR3 is TGTGCCAGCAGCCCCACACCGGGGACAGGATATTGGGAGCCCCAGCATTTT. Protein sequence: CASSPTPGTGYWEPQHF.